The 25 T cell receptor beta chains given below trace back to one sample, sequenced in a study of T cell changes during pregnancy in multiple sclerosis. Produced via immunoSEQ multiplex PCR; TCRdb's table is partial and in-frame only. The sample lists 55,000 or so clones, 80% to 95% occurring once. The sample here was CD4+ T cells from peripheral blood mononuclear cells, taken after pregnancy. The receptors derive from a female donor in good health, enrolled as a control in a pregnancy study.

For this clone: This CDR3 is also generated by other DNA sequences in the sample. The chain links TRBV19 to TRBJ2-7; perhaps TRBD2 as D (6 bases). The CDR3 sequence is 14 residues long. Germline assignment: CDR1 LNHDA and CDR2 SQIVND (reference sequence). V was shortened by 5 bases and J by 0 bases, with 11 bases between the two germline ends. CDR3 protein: CASSLRDSSYEQYF. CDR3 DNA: TGTGCCAGTAGTCTCCGGGACTCCTCCTACGAGCAGTACTTC.

CDR3 nucleotides: TGTGCCAGCCGGTGGTATGAAAAACTGTTTTTT. As protein: CASRWYEKLFF. The chain recombines TRBV6-6 with TRBJ1-4; D is uncertain. The ends were cut back, 8 bases at V and 6 bases at J, with 7 bases in the middle. This CDR3 region has 11 residues. CDR1 is MNHNY, CDR2 SVGAGI, per germline (reference sequence).

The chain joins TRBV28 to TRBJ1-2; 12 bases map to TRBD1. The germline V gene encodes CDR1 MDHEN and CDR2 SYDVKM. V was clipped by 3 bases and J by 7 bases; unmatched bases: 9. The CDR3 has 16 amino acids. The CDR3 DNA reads TGTGCCAGCAGTTTCCCAATTGGGACAGGGGGCGTTGGCTACACCTTC. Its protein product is CASSFPIGTGGVGYTF.

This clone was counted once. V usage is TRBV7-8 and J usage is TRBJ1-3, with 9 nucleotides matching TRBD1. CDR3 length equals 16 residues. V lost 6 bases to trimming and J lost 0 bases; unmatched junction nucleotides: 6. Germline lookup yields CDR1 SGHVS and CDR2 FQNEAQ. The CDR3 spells CASRQGTGTSGNTIYF. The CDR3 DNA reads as TGTGCCAGCAGACAAGGGACAGGGACCTCTGGAAACACCATATATTTT.

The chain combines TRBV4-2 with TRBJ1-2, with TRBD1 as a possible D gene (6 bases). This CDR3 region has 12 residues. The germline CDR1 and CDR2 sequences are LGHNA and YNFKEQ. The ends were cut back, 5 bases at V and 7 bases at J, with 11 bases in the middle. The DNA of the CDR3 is TGTGCCAGCAGCTCAGGGGATGGTGGCTACACCTTC. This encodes CASSSGDGGYTF.

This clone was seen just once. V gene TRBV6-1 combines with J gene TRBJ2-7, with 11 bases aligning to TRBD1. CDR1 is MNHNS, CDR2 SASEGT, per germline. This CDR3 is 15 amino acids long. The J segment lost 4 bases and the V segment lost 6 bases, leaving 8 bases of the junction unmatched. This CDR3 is CASRAVGQGAYEQYF. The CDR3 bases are TGTGCCAGCAGGGCCGTTGGACAGGGGGCTTACGAGCAGTACTTC.

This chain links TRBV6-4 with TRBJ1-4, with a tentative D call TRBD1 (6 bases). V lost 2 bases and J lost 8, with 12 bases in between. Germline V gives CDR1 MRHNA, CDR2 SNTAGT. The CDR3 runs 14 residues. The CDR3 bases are TGTGCCAGCAGTGACAAGGGGGTTTGGGAAAAACTGTTTTTT. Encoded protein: CASSDKGVWEKLFF.

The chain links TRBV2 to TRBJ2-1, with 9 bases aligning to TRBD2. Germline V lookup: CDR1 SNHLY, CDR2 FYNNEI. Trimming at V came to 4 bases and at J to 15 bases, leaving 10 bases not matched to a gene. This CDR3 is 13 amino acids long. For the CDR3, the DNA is TGTGCCAGCAGTGCCGGCACTAGCGGGCTCGGGTTCTTC. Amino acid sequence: CASSAGTSGLGFF.

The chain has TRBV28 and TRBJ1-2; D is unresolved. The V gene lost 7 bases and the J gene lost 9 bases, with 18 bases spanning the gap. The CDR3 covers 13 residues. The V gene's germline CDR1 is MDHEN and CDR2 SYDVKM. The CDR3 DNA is TGTGCCAGCACGGGAGGAGGGAACCCCCGCTACACCTTC. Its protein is CASTGGGNPRYTF.

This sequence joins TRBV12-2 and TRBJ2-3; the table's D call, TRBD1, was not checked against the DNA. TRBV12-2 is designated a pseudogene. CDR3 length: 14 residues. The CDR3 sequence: CASRQGVVTDTQYF. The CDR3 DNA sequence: TGTGCAAGCCGGCAGGGGGTCGTCACAGATACGCAGTATTTT.

CDR3 nucleotide sequence: TGTGCCAGCGCGATCGACAGGGGCGTTTATGGCTACACCTTC. Translation: CASAIDRGVYGYTF. The chain recombines TRBV5-6 with TRBJ1-2; 8 nucleotides line up with TRBD1. Germline V gives CDR1 SGHDT, CDR2 YYEEEE. This CDR3 is 14 amino acids long. V was clipped by 7 bases and J by 5 bases; unmatched bases: 10.

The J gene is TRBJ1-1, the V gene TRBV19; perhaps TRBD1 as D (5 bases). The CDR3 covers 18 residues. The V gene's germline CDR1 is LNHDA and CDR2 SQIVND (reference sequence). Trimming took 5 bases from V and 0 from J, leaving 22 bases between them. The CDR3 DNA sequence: TGTGCCAGTAGTCCCATAGGGGCTACAAGATTCATGAACACTGAAGCTTTCTTT. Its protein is CASSPIGATRFMNTEAFF. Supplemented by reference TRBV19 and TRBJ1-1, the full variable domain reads DGGITQSPKYLFRKEGQNVTLSCEQNLNHDAMYWYRQDPGQGLRLIYYSQIVNDFQKGDIAEGYSVSREKKESFPLTVTSAQKNPTAFYLCASSPIGATRFMNTEAFFGQGTRLTVV.

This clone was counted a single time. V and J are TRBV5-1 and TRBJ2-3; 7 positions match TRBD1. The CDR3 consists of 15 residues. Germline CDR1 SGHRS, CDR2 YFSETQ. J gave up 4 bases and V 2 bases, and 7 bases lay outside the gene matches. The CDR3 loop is CASSLQQGEADTQYF. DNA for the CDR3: TGCGCCAGCAGCTTACAGCAGGGGGAAGCAGATACGCAGTATTTT.

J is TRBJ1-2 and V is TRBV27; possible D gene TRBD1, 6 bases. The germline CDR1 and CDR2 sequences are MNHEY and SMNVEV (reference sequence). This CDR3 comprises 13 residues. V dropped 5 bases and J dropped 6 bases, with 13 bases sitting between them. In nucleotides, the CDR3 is TGTGCCAGCAGTCGCCAGGGGCGCCATGGCTACACCTTC. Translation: CASSRQGRHGYTF.

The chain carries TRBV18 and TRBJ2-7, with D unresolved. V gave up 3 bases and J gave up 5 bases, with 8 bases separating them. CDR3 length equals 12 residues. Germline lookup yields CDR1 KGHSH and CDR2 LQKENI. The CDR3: CASSPHNDEQYF. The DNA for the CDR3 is TGTGCCAGCTCACCCCACAATGACGAGCAGTACTTC.

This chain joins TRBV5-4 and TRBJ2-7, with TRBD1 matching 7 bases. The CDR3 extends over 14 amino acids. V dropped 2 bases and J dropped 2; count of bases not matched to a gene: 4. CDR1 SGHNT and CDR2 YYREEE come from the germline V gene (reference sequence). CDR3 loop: CASSLGTDPYEQYF. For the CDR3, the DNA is TGTGCCAGCAGCTTAGGGACAGACCCCTACGAGCAGTACTTC.

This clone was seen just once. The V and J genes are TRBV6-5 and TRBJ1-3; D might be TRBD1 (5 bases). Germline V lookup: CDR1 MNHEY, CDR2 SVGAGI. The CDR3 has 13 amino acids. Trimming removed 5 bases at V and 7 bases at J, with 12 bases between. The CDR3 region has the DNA TGTGCCAGCAGTCCAGACAGAACCAACACCATATATTTT. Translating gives CASSPDRTNTIYF.

This chain's CDR3 is CASTPRSEGFTEAFF. The CDR3 DNA reads as TGTGCCAGCACCCCTCGGTCCGAGGGATTCACTGAAGCTTTCTTT. V and J are TRBV11-1 and TRBJ1-1; D ambiguous. The CDR3 runs 15 residues. V was shortened by 7 bases and J by 4 bases, with 19 bases between the two germline ends. Germline CDR1 is SGHAT and CDR2 is FQDESV (reference sequence).

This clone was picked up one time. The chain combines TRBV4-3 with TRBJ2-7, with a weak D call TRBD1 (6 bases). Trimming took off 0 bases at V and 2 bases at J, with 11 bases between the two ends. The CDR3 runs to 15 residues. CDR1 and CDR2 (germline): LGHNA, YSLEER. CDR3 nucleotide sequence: TGCGCCAGCAGCCAAGAATGGACAGCGACCTACGAGCAGTACTTC. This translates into CASSQEWTATYEQYF.

Written as DNA, the CDR3 is TGTGCCAGCAGTACACGGGCATCGCGGGGGGAACCCTACGAGCAGTACTTC. It specifies CASSTRASRGEPYEQYF. The rearrangement links TRBV27 to TRBJ2-7; 8 positions match TRBD2. The germline V gene has CDR1 MNHEY and CDR2 SMNVEV (reference sequence). With V trimmed by 5 bases and J by 2 bases, 14 bases remained unmatched. This CDR3 region has 17 residues.

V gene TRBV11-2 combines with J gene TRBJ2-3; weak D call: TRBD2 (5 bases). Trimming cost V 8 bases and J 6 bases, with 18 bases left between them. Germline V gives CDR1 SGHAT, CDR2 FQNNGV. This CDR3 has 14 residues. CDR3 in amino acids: CASSPSPGSDTQYF. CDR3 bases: TGTGCCAGCTCCCCCTCCCCGGGAAGCGATACGCAGTATTTT. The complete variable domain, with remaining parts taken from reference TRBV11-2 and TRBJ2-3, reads EAGVAQSPRYKIIEKRQSVAFWCNPISGHATLYWYQQILGQGPKLLIQFQNNGVVDDSQLPKDRFSAERLKGVDSTLKIQPAKLEDSAVYLCASSPSPGSDTQYFGPGTRLTVL.

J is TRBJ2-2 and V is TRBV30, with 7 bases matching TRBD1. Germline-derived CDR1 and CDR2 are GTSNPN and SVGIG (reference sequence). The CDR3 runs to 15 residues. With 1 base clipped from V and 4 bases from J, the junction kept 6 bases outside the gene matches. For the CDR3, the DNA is TGTGCCTGGAGTGGGACAGGTGGTCCCACCGGGGAGCTGTTTTTT. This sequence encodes CAWSGTGGPTGELFF.

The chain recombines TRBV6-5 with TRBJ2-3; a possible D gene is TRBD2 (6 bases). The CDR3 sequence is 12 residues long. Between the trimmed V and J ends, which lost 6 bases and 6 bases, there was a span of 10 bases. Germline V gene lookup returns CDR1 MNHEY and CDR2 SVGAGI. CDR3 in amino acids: CASSAGPDTQYF. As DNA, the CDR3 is TGTGCCAGCAGCGCGGGACCCGATACGCAGTATTTT.

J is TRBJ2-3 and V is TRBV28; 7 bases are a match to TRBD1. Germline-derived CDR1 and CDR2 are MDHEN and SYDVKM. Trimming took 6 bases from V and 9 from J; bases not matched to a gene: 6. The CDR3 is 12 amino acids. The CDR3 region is CASRTTGDTQYF. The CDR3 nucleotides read TGTGCCAGCAGGACTACAGGGGACACGCAGTATTTT.

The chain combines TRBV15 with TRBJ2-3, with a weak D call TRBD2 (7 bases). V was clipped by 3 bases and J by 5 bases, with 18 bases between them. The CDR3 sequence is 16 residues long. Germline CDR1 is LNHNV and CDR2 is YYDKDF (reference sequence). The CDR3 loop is CATSRRLAAGEDTQYF. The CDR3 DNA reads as TGTGCCACCAGCAGGAGACTAGCTGCAGGGGAAGATACGCAGTATTTT.